The sequence of this TCR beta chain was determined in a study of cytomegalovirus exposure and HLA in healthy donors. In regard to this clone: Its antigen is undetermined.

General study findings and limits: Roughly uniform sequencing depth across donors was assumed, possibly incorrectly. Associated with cytomegalovirus, according to the listing, were 164 TCR beta chains. Follow-up analysis seemed to connect common viral pathogens with several of the most significant clusters identified.

The study ran its PCR with 60 Vbeta and 13 Jbeta primers. The table came from immunoSEQ multiplex PCR; TCRdb's copy has only in-frame clones and leaves some out. This sample has 40,000 or so clones; 60% to 80% occur once, and the top ten carry roughly 1.5%. The length of the CDR3 is 13 residues. V lost 1 base and J 6 bases, leaving 10 bases between the germline ends. Germline V lookup: CDR1 PRHDT, CDR2 FYEKMQ (reference sequence). This clonotype was obtained from a man aged 25 to 45 in good health and CMV-seronegative. The sample was PBMCs. V gene TRBV13 combines with J gene TRBJ2-7; D gene unclear. The CDR3 protein is CASSLVVQFEQYF. In DNA form, the CDR3 reads TGTGCCAGCAGCTTAGTCGTCCAGTTCGAGCAGTACTTC.